This T cell receptor (beta chain) appears in the sequencing data of a study of shared clonotypes between healthy human individuals. Germline trimming cut 5 bases from V and 3 bases from J; bases unmatched to any gene: 5. Germline V gives CDR1 MNHEY, CDR2 SVGAGI. The CDR3 is 15 amino acids. The table came from immunoSEQ multiplex PCR; TCRdb's copy has only in-frame clones and leaves some out. The sample shows millions of clones, more than 80% of them seen only once. V and J are TRBV6-5 and TRBJ1-4, with 8 bases aligning to TRBD1. Input material: naive CD4+ T cells from PBMCs. The subset here: CD45RA+ positively selected. The origin of this receptor is a man aged 18 to 29 in good health. Some clones in this sample may be carry-over from other donors' samples. CDR3 DNA: TGTGCCAGCAGTGCGACAGGGGTATCTAATGAAAAACTGTTTTTT. It encodes CASSATGVSNEKLFF.